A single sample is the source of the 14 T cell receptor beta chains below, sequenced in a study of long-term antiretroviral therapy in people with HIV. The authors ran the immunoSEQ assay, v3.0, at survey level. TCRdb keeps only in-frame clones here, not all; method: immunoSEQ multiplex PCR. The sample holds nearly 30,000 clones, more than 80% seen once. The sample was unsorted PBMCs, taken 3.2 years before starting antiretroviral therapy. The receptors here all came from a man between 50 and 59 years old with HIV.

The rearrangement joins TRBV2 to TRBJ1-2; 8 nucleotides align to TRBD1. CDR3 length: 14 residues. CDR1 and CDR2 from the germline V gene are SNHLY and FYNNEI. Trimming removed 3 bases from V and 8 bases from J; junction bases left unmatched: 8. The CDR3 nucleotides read TGTGCCAGCAGTGACGGCAGGGGGCTGGGCGGCTACACCTTC. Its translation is CASSDGRGLGGYTF.

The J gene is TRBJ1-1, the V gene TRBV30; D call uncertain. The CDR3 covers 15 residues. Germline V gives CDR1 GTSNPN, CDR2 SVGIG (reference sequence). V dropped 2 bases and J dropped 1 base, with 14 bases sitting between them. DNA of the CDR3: TGTGCCTGGAGTAACCTGGGAGGATGGAACACTGAAGCTTTCTTT. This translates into CAWSNLGGWNTEAFF.

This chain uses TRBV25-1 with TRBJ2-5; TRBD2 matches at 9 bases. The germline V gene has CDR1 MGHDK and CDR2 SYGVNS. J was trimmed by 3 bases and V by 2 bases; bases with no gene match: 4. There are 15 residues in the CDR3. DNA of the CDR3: TGTGCCAGCAGTGAAGCTAGCGGGATAGAAGAGACCCAGTACTTC. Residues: CASSEASGIEETQYF.

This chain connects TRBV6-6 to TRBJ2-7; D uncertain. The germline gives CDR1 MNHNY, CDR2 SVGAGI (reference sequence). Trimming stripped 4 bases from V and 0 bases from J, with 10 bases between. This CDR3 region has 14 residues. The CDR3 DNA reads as TGTGCCAGCAGTTGGGCTCTAACCTCCTACGAGCAGTACTTC. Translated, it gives CASSWALTSYEQYF.

The CDR3 spells CAISNNYEQYF. The CDR3 bases are TGTGCCATCAGCAACAACTACGAGCAGTACTTC. The V gene is TRBV10-3, the J gene TRBJ2-7; D is unresolved. The CDR3 is 11 amino acids. The germline V and J ends were trimmed by 6 bases and 3 bases, with 6 bases remaining between them. CDR1 is ENHRY and CDR2 is SYGVKD in the germline V gene.

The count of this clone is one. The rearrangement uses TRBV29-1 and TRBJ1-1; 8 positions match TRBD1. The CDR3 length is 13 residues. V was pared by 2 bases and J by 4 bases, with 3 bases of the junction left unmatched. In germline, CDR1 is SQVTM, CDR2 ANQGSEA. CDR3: CSVEQGAPTEAFF. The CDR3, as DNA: TGCAGCGTTGAACAGGGGGCGCCCACTGAAGCTTTCTTT. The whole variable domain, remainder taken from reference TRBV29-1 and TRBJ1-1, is SAVISQKPSRDICQRGTSLTIQCQVDSQVTMMFWYRQQPGQSLTLIATANQGSEATYESGFVIDKFPISRPNLTFSTLTVSNMSPEDSSIYLCSVEQGAPTEAFFGQGTRLTVV.

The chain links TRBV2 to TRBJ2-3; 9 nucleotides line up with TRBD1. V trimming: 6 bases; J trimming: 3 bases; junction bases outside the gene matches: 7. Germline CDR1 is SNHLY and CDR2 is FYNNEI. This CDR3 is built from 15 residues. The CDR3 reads CASSEGQGGTDTQYF. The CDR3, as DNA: TGTGCCAGCAGCGAGGGACAGGGCGGAACAGATACGCAGTATTTT. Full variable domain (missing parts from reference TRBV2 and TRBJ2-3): EPEVTQTPSHQVTQMGQEVILRCVPISNHLYFYWYRQILGQKVEFLVSFYNNEISEKSEIFDDQFSVERPDGSNFTLKIRSTKLEDSAMYFCASSEGQGGTDTQYFGPGTRLTVL.

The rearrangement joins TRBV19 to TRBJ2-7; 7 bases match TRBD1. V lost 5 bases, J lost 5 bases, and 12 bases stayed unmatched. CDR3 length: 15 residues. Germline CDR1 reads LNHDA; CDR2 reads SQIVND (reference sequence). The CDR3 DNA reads TGTGCCAGTAGTTCTCGGGGAAGGGGGCTCAACGAGCAGTACTTC. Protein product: CASSSRGRGLNEQYF. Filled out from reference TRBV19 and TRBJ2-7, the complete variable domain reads DGGITQSPKYLFRKEGQNVTLSCEQNLNHDAMYWYRQDPGQGLRLIYYSQIVNDFQKGDIAEGYSVSREKKESFPLTVTSAQKNPTAFYLCASSSRGRGLNEQYFGPGTRLTVT.

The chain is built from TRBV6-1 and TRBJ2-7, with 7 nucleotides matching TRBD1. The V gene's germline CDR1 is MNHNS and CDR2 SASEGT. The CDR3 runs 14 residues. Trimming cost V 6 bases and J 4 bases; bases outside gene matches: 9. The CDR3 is CASRGQKGYYEQYF. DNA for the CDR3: TGTGCCAGCAGGGGACAGAAAGGGTATTACGAGCAGTACTTC.

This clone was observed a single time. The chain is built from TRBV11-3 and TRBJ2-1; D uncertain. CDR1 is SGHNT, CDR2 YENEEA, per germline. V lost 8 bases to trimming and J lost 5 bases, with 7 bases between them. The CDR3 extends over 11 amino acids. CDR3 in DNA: TGTGCCAGCTCCCTAAACAATGAGCAGTTCTTC. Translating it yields CASSLNNEQFF.

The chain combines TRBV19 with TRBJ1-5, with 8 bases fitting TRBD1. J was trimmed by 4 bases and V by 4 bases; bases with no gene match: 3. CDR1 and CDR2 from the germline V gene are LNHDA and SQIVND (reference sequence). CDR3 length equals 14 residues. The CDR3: CASSKDRGNQPQHF. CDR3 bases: TGTGCCAGTAGTAAAGACAGGGGAAATCAGCCCCAGCATTTT.

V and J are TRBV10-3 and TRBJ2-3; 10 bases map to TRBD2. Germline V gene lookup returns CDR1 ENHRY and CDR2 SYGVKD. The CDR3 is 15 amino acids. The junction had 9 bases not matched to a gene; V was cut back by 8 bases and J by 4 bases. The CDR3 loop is CAISKREGWADTQYF. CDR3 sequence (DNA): TGTGCCATCTCCAAGCGGGAGGGATGGGCAGATACGCAGTATTTT.

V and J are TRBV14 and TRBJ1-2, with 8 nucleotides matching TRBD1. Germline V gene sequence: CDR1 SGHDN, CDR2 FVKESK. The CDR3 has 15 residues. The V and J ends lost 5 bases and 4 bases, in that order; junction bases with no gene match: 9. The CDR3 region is CASSSLDRERYGYTF. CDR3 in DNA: TGTGCCAGCAGCTCCTTGGACAGGGAACGCTATGGCTACACCTTC.

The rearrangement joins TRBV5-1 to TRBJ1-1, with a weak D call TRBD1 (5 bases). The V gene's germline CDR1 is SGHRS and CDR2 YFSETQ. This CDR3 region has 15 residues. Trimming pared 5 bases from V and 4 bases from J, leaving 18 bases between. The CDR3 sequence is CASRGGFEGGTEAFF. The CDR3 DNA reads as TGCGCCAGCAGGGGGGGTTTCGAGGGCGGCACTGAAGCTTTCTTT.